Detailed here is one TCR beta chain. Its antigen is as yet unknown. The CDR3 spans 13 residues. Germline CDR1 SGHRS, CDR2 YFSETQ. The V and J ends lost 0 bases and 2 bases respectively, with 5 bases between them. This specimen comes from a study of long-term antiretroviral therapy in people with HIV. General observations from the study: With ART, diversity went up but was still lower than in transplant donor controls. Blood obtained between the mid-2000s and the late 2010s may reflect older ART regimens. HIV repertoires spanned narrower CDR3 length ranges than controls.

The assay, immunoSEQ v3.0, was run at survey level. Profiled with immunoSEQ multiplex PCR; TCRdb holds only in-frame clones, not every one. The table includes 20,000 to 25,000 clones, over 75% detected once. Participants living with HIV all received treatment in the United States. The sequence was collected from a man aged 50 to 59 with HIV. The rearrangement joins TRBV5-1 to TRBJ2-5; D gene ambiguous. This specimen consisted of unsorted PBMCs, obtained 0.3 years after starting antiretroviral therapy. The CDR3 DNA sequence: TGCGCCAGCAGCTTGGACTGGCAAGAGACCCAGTACTTC. Its translation: CASSLDWQETQYF.